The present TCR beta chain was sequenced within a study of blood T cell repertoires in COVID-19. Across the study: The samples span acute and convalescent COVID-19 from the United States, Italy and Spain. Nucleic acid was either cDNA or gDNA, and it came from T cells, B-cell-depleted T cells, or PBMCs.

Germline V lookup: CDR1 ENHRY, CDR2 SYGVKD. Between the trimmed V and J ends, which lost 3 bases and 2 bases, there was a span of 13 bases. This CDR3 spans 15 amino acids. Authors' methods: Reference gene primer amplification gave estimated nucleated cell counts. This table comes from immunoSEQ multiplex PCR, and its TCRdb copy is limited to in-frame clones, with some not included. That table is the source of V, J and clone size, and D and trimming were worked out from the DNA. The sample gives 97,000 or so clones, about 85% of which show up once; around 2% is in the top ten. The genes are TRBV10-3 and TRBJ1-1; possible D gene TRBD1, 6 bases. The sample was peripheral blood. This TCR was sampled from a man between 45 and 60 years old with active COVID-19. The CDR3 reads CAISERGGLNTEAFF. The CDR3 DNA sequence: TGTGCCATCAGTGAAAGGGGGGGGCTTAACACTGAAGCTTTCTTT.